Below, 26 T cell receptor beta chains from the same sample are listed, as sequenced in a study of identical twins. TCRdb passed the 5' RACE reads through MiXCR, listing each CDR3 protein once. The sample has 1.5 million to 2 million distinct CDR3 sequences; around 29% are singletons. The specimen sequenced was cord blood. The receptors stem from a newborn girl in good health.

This clonotype has only a few counts. This chain connects TRBV2 to TRBJ2-7; no firm D call. The CDR3 spans 12 residues. Germline V gene lookup returns CDR1 SNHLY and CDR2 FYNNEI. Trimming removed 6 bases from V and 4 bases from J, with 10 bases in between. In nucleotides, the CDR3 is TGTGCCAGCAGGGGCATCCGTTACGAGCAGTACTTC. Its translation is CASRGIRYEQYF.

This clonotype was seen at least ten times. The chain couples TRBV29-1 to TRBJ2-1; 10 positions agree with TRBD2. The CDR3 is 18 residues long. CDR1 and CDR2 from the germline V gene are SQVTM and ANQGSEA. Trimming cost V 4 bases and J 1 base; bases outside gene matches: 13. CDR3 bases: TGCAGCGTTGGTGGCCAGACCAGCGGGAGGGGTTCCTACAATGAGCAGTTCTTC. Protein: CSVGGQTSGRGSYNEQFF.

Only one count was recorded for this clonotype. CDR3 residues: CSARDLGTPSYNEQFF. As DNA, the CDR3 is TGCAGTGCTAGAGATCTCGGGACCCCTTCCTACAATGAGCAGTTCTTC. The chain combines TRBV20-1 with TRBJ2-1; TRBD1 or TRBD2 may be the D gene (5 bases each). V was clipped by 0 bases and J by 1 base, with 13 bases between them. In germline, CDR1 is DFQATT, CDR2 SNEGSKA (reference sequence). This CDR3 is 16 amino acids long.

This clonotype was counted a single time. The J gene is TRBJ1-5, the V gene TRBV7-9; TRBD1 aligns across 10 bases. The length of the CDR3 is 15 residues. With V trimmed by 4 bases and J by 3 bases, 3 bases remained unmatched. Per the germline V gene, CDR1 is SEHNR and CDR2 is FQNEAQ (reference sequence). DNA for the CDR3: TGTGCCAGCAGCTCAGGACAGGGGGTCAATCAGCCCCAGCATTTT. Its protein is CASSSGQGVNQPQHF.

This clonotype was observed a handful of times. The V call is TRBV2, the J call TRBJ1-5; 7 bases match TRBD1. V shed 6 bases and J 0 bases; nucleotides not matched to a gene: 8. Per germline, CDR1 SNHLY and CDR2 FYNNEI. The CDR3 sequence is 16 residues long. CDR3: CASSEPRGNSNQPQHF. Here the CDR3 DNA reads TGTGCCAGCAGCGAACCCAGGGGGAATAGCAATCAGCCCCAGCATTTT.

The chain couples TRBV4-2 to TRBJ2-4; 10 nucleotides line up with TRBD1. The length of the CDR3 is 18 residues. Germline assignment: CDR1 LGHNA and CDR2 YNFKEQ. The V and J ends lost 4 bases and 5 bases, in that order; junction bases with no gene match: 14. This CDR3 is CASSPLSPDRGRQNIQYF. CDR3 coding DNA: TGTGCCAGCAGCCCCCTCTCTCCTGACAGGGGGCGGCAAAACATTCAGTACTTC.

This clonotype was seen a few times. The rearrangement uses TRBV5-6 and TRBJ2-3, with 9 bases lining up with TRBD1. With 1 base clipped from V and 0 bases from J, the junction kept 15 bases outside the gene matches. There are 20 residues in the CDR3. Germline values: CDR1 SGHDT, CDR2 YYEEEE. The CDR3 DNA sequence: TGTGCCAGCAGCTTGTACTTACCGGGACAGGGATTCTCTAGCACAGATACGCAGTATTTT. This sequence encodes CASSLYLPGQGFSSTDTQYF.

The V and J genes are TRBV19 and TRBJ1-5; D gene uncertain. V lost 9 bases and J 2 bases, leaving 8 bases between the germline ends. This CDR3 is 12 amino acids long. Germline values: CDR1 LNHDA, CDR2 SQIVND (reference sequence). The CDR3 loop reads CASRIGNQPQHF. CDR3 DNA: TGTGCCAGCCGGATTGGCAATCAGCCCCAGCATTTT.

This clonotype has a handful of counts. The V call is TRBV12-3 or TRBV12-4, the J call TRBJ2-1; TRBD1 aligns across 11 bases. This CDR3 has 13 amino acids. V lost 6 bases, J lost 9 bases, and 4 bases stayed unmatched. CDR3 coding DNA: TGTGCCAGCAGGGGACAGGGGGGCGGTGAGCAGTTCTTC. Translation: CASRGQGGGEQFF.

Comment on this clonotype: The junction differs from germline at one of its ends, possibly a read error. The chain's CDR3 is CVSSYSEKRLFF. The CDR3 DNA reads as TGTGTCAGCAGTTACTCGGAGAAACGGCTGTTTTTT. The chain links TRBV6-6 to TRBJ1-4, with no clear D. This CDR3 has 12 residues. The germline V gene encodes CDR1 MNHNY and CDR2 SVGAGI (reference sequence).

This chain uses TRBV12-3 or TRBV12-4 with TRBJ1-2; D is perhaps TRBD1 (6 bases). This CDR3 spans 13 amino acids. The germline V and J ends were trimmed by 6 bases and 7 bases, with 15 bases remaining between them. Written as DNA, the CDR3 is TGTGCCAGCAGCCTACAGGGTCGAGCTGGCTACACCTTC. Amino acid sequence: CASSLQGRAGYTF.

This clonotype appeared a few times. The CDR3 region is CSAVQQGAVNEQYF. CDR3 nucleotide sequence: TGCAGTGCCGTTCAACAGGGGGCCGTAAACGAGCAGTACTTC. The chain combines TRBV20-1 with TRBJ2-7, with 9 bases identical to TRBD1. V lost 6 bases to trimming and J lost 5 bases; unmatched junction nucleotides: 11. The CDR3 extends over 14 amino acids. The germline V gene encodes CDR1 DFQATT and CDR2 SNEGSKA (reference sequence).

The gene calls are TRBV20-1 and TRBJ1-5; weak D call: TRBD1 (6 bases). The germline gives CDR1 DFQATT, CDR2 SNEGSKA (reference sequence). The V and J ends lost 6 bases and 7 bases respectively, with 19 bases between them. This CDR3 region has 14 residues. This CDR3 reads CSAVRTEIRQPQHF. CDR3 coding DNA: TGCAGTGCCGTACGGACAGAAATCAGGCAGCCCCAGCATTTT.

V and J are TRBV12-3 or TRBV12-4 and TRBJ1-2; the D is unclear. This CDR3 is 14 amino acids long. V dropped 8 bases and J dropped 8 bases, with 21 bases sitting between them. The CDR3 reads CASGPEPQNGGYTF. CDR3 sequence (DNA): TGTGCCAGCGGTCCAGAACCACAAAACGGAGGCTACACCTTC.

This clonotype was seen at least ten times. The chain employs TRBV12-3 or TRBV12-4 and TRBJ2-7; perhaps TRBD1 as D (5 bases). The V end was cut by 4 bases, the J end by 3 bases, with 7 bases between. CDR3 size: 12 residues. Here the CDR3 DNA reads TGTGCCAGCAGTTACAGGTTCTACGAGCAGTACTTC. Residues: CASSYRFYEQYF.

This sequence joins TRBV4-1 and TRBJ1-2; 7 nucleotides match TRBD1. CDR3 size: 14 residues. Trimming cost V 3 bases and J 2 bases; bases outside gene matches: 3. From germline, CDR1 is MGHRA and CDR2 YSYEKL. This CDR3 reads CASSQSTGNYGYTF. The CDR3 DNA reads as TGCGCCAGCAGCCAGTCGACAGGGAACTATGGCTACACCTTC.

This clonotype was counted at least ten times. The chain links TRBV12-3 or TRBV12-4 to TRBJ2-5, with 7 bases matching TRBD1. V shed 6 bases, J shed 1 base, and the junction held 2 bases outside the gene matches. The CDR3 loop spans 13 amino acids. CDR3 sequence reads: CASRQGLQETQYF. The CDR3 DNA follows: TGTGCCAGCAGACAGGGGCTCCAAGAGACCCAGTACTTC.

V is TRBV4-1 and J is TRBJ1-2; TRBD1 might be the D (5 bases). Germline CDR1 is MGHRA and CDR2 is YSYEKL. Trimming cost V 3 bases and J 6 bases, with 11 bases left between them. CDR3 length: 13 residues. In nucleotides, the CDR3 is TGCGCCAGCAGCCACATCACGGGGGATGGCTACACCTTC. It is translated as CASSHITGDGYTF.

This chain uses TRBV20-1 with TRBJ1-5; perhaps TRBD1 as D (5 bases). The CDR3 covers 15 residues. Per germline, CDR1 DFQATT and CDR2 SNEGSKA (reference sequence). The ends were cut back, 2 bases at V and 3 bases at J, with 14 bases in the middle. The CDR3 protein is CSARSSGRLNQPQHF. CDR3 DNA: TGCAGTGCTAGATCTTCGGGACGGCTCAATCAGCCCCAGCATTTT.

The CDR3 bases are TGTGCCAGCATCCCAGCGGGGGGGACCAATGAGCAGTACTTC. Translated, it gives CASIPAGGTNEQYF. V gene TRBV3-1 combines with J gene TRBJ2-7; 10 bases line up with TRBD2. CDR3 length: 14 amino acids. The trim removed 7 bases at V and 7 bases at J, leaving 10 bases unmatched. Germline lookup yields CDR1 LGHDT and CDR2 YNNKEL (reference sequence).

The gene calls are TRBV27 and TRBJ2-7; 10 nucleotides align to TRBD2. This CDR3 is 14 amino acids long. J gave up 6 bases and V 0 bases, and 2 bases lay outside the gene matches. The V gene's germline CDR1 is MNHEY and CDR2 SMNVEV (reference sequence). In nucleotides, the CDR3 is TGTGCCAGCAGTTTATCGAGGACTAGCGGCGAGCAGTACTTC. It yields the protein CASSLSRTSGEQYF.

The rearrangement joins TRBV7-2 to TRBJ2-4; possible D gene TRBD2, 6 bases. The CDR3 loop spans 14 amino acids. CDR1 SGHTA and CDR2 FQGNSA come from the germline V gene. The V and J ends lost 4 bases and 8 bases respectively, with 15 bases between them. The CDR3 bases are TGTGCCAGCAGCTGGACTAACGGGGCGGACATTCAGTACTTC. This codes for CASSWTNGADIQYF.

The genes are TRBV10-3 and TRBJ1-1; D not resolved. Germline CDR1 ENHRY, CDR2 SYGVKD. CDR3 length: 13 amino acids. V was cut by 4 bases and J by 0 bases, with 6 bases left in between. CDR3 DNA: TGTGCCATCAGTGGGGCGATGAACACTGAAGCTTTCTTT. It yields the protein CAISGAMNTEAFF.

This clonotype was recorded a few times. The CDR3 spells CASSDSPSLPSYEQYF. The CDR3 DNA sequence: TGTGCCAGCAGTGATAGTCCCAGCCTCCCCTCCTACGAGCAGTACTTC. The chain recombines TRBV25-1 with TRBJ2-7; D ambiguous. V lost 3 bases and J lost 0, with 15 bases in between. This CDR3 is built from 16 residues. Germline loops: CDR1 MGHDK, CDR2 SYGVNS.

The rearrangement uses TRBV12-5 and TRBJ2-7; no reliable D call. CDR1 is LGHNT, CDR2 FRNRAP, per germline. The CDR3 runs 14 residues. The V gene lost 0 bases and the J gene lost 4 bases, with 10 bases spanning the gap. CDR3 protein: CASGLVGKPYEQYF. CDR3 bases: TGTGCTAGTGGTTTGGTAGGGAAGCCTTACGAGCAGTACTTC.

The chain recombines TRBV5-5 with TRBJ2-7; 10 bases align to TRBD1. This CDR3 comprises 15 residues. Germline loops: CDR1 SGHKS, CDR2 YYEKEE (reference sequence). With 4 bases clipped from V and 4 bases from J, the junction kept 8 bases outside the gene matches. The CDR3 DNA reads TGTGCCAGCAGCCCCGGACAGGGGGAGGTATACGAGCAGTACTTC. Translating gives CASSPGQGEVYEQYF.